The table lists the clone carrying this TCR beta chain with many counts. This sample stems from a study of spatial heterogeneity in lung cancer. Turning to the study itself: A total of some 70 untreated early-stage non-small cell lung cancer patients served as donors.

From the 5' RACE reads, TCRdb called clonotypes with MiXCR, one entry per CDR3 protein. The sample has some 30,000 distinct CDR3 sequences; roughly a tenth are singletons. Time point of the sample: blood at routine non-recurrence follow-up after resection. Unsorted samples of tumor, nontumor lung or frozen PBMC had their whole RNA sequenced. Germline values: CDR1 MNHNY, CDR2 SVGAGI (reference sequence). V was clipped by 0 bases and J by 4 bases, with 13 bases between them. The CDR3 loop spans 16 amino acids. This receptor was obtained from a female donor with early-stage non-small cell lung cancer. The V call is TRBV6-6, the J call TRBJ1-3; D unclear. This specimen consisted of PBMCs, obtained at follow-up. The CDR3 region has the DNA TGTGCCAGCAGTTACTCGAGCCCTGATTCGGGAAACACCATATATTTT. Amino acids: CASSYSSPDSGNTIYF.